This T cell receptor (beta chain) was captured in a study of blood T cell repertoires in COVID-19 (dated by TCRdb to the early 2020s). Looking at the study overall: Samples from collaborators originated in the United States, Italy and Spain and spanned both the acute and convalescent phases of COVID-19. The material from the prospective study consisted of cDNA or gDNA derived from T cells, B-cell-depleted T cells, or PBMCs. Subjects who had been exposed to COVID-19, were actively infected with it, or had recovered from it provided the deeply sampled blood TCRbeta repertoires that made up the dataset. The repertoires were released in a freely available public database intended as a resource for research on the immune response to SARS-CoV-2. Samples came from the ongoing ImmuneRACE study (first 160 participants) plus 1,254 subjects from 6 global collaborators. A de-identified subject ID, COVID-19 status, age in years and sex were almost always included in the sample metadata. Where available, HLA class I and class II types were taken from metadata supplied by the sample provider and were not determined by assay-based typing.

Results the study describes overall, beyond this receptor: Clinical and demographic metadata were provided uncurated, with the amount varying by source and participant.

Whole blood was collected in K2EDTA tubes by collaborating institutions according to the institutions' own protocols. For TCRbeta analysis, collaborator samples were shipped as frozen whole blood, as isolated PBMCs, or as DNA extracted from either sample type. The immunoSEQ Assay, a bias-controlled multiplex PCR, was used to amplify TCRbeta CDR3 regions from genomic DNA. The study's processing was this. The number of nucleated cells in each sample was estimated from the amplification of reference gene primers within the assay. Sequence reads were collapsed and filtered to measure the absolute abundance of every unique TCRbeta CDR3 rearrangement. Productive Simpson clonality was computed per sample as the square root of Simpson's diversity index over productive rearrangements. This immuneACCESS table, as held by TCRdb, lists in-frame sequences with V and J called but not all clones. Of the missing ones, under half trace to an unresolved V gene in checked studies; the others have no known cause. The D gene and trimming were derived from the DNA, and the V and J assignments and clone size from that table. For this sample there are about 200,000 clones; roughly nine tenths appear just once. The ten largest clones take up 0.78% of the sample.

As for this clone: The antigen it binds to is not known. No base qualities exist here, and no much larger clone lies one base off it.

This receptor was taken from a woman aged 70 to 79 with acute or convalescent COVID-19. Sequencing was done on a sample of peripheral blood.

The CDR3 protein: CASSFEMRAGELFF. The nucleotides read TGTGCCAGCAGCTTCGAGATGAGGGCCGGGGAGCTGTTTTTT. The sequence is built from TRBV7-9 and TRBJ2-2; TRBD2 is perhaps the D gene, given 5 matching bases. There are 14 amino acids in the CDR3, from cysteine to phenylalanine inclusive. Only CDR3 DNA remains: 42 bases, in frame from the first base. CDR1 SEHNR and CDR2 FQNEAQ were looked up in the germline V gene (reference sequence). Trimming costs V 3 bases and J 6 bases, and their ends lie 11 bases apart.